These T cell receptor beta chains were read from a single sample in a study of blood T cell repertoires in COVID-19. The assay was immunoSEQ multiplex PCR, and TCRdb's table has in-frame clones only and misses some. The table has 240,000 or so clones, just under 85% seen once. The specimen sequenced was peripheral blood. The receptor source for this set is a woman older than 75 with acute or convalescent COVID-19. The CDR3 runs from the conserved cysteine through the conserved F or W. Fields, in order: CDR3 DNA, CDR3 protein, J gene, D gene, clone size, V gene. D genes are given only for firm matches. Clone size is not always given. Where it is, it says once, few, many or a class for expanded clones.

TGTGCCAGCAGACAGGGGTACACTGAAGCTTTCTTT CASRQGYTEAFF TRBJ1-1 TRBD1 - TRBV7-8
TGTGCCAGCAGTTCGTGGACAGAGTTCTACGAGCAGTACTTC CASSSWTEFYEQYF TRBJ2-7 - few TRBV28
TGTGCCAGCAGCCGAACGGGACAGGACTCCTACGAGCAGTACTTC CASSRTGQDSYEQYF TRBJ2-7 TRBD1 - TRBV3-1/TRBV3-2
TGTGCCAGCAGTGACCAACCGGGACAGGGGTACAATGAGCAGTTCTTC CASSDQPGQGYNEQFF TRBJ2-1 TRBD1 - TRBV6-4
TGTGCCAGCAGCTTAGCGGGACTAGCGGGGGGGTCGGGCTACAATGAGCAGTTCTTC CASSLAGLAGGSGYNEQFF TRBJ2-1 TRBD2 - TRBV7-2
TGTGCCAGCAGCTTAGTCGTCGGGCGGGGGAGCACAGATACGCAGTATTTT CASSLVVGRGSTDTQYF TRBJ2-3 TRBD2 - TRBV7-2
TGTGCCGGAACAGATAGCTCTGGAAACACCATATATTTT CAGTDSSGNTIYF TRBJ1-3 - - TRBV30
TGTGCCAGCAGCAACCAGGGGGCCGGGAGTGGCTACACCTTC CASSNQGAGSGYTF TRBJ1-2 TRBD1 - TRBV7-9
TGTGCCAGCAGCCACCAGACACTGAACACTGAAGCTTTCTTT CASSHQTLNTEAFF TRBJ1-1 - - TRBV6-5
TGCAGCGTTGAAGATGAAAGGGCGGGTGAGCAGTACTTC CSVEDERAGEQYF TRBJ2-7 - - TRBV29-1
TGTGCCAGCAGCTTGGGAGCAGGATGGACTAATGAAAAACTGTTTTTT CASSLGAGWTNEKLFF TRBJ1-4 - - TRBV5-6
TGCGCCAGCAGCCTGGCGGCTAACTATGGCTACACCTTC CASSLAANYGYTF TRBJ1-2 - - TRBV5-1
TGTGCCAGCAGCACGACTAGCGGGAGCTCCTACGAGCAGTACTTC CASSTTSGSSYEQYF TRBJ2-7 TRBD2 - TRBV7-9
TGTGCCAGCAGCCGGGACAGATCCTACGAGCAGTACTTC CASSRDRSYEQYF TRBJ2-7 TRBD1 many TRBV5-5
TGTGCCAGCAGCTTTGGACGGACTCAAGAGACCCAGTACTTC CASSFGRTQETQYF TRBJ2-5 - few TRBV11-2
TGTGCCAGCAGCCAAGATCCCAGATCCTACGAGCAGTACTTC CASSQDPRSYEQYF TRBJ2-7 - - TRBV4-2
TGTGCCAGCTCACCACAGAGCGGGGCTAGAAACGAGCAGTACTTC CASSPQSGARNEQYF TRBJ2-7 TRBD2 - TRBV18
TGCGCCAGCAGCTTGGAATGGGACACAGCCTACGAGCAGTACTTC CASSLEWDTAYEQYF TRBJ2-7 - - TRBV5-1
TGTGCCATCAGCGAAGCGGGGGGGAACTACGAGCAGTACTTC CAISEAGGNYEQYF TRBJ2-7 TRBD2 - TRBV10-3
TGTGCCAGCAGCCAAGATCCAGCGGGAGGGGAAGAGACCCAGTACTTC CASSQDPAGGEETQYF TRBJ2-5 TRBD2 - TRBV4-2
TGTGCCAGCAGCCCCCGGGACAGCGGTACCGGGGAGCTGTTTTTT CASSPRDSGTGELFF TRBJ2-2 TRBD1 - TRBV9
TGTGCCTGGAGTATATTCCATGAGCAGTTCTTC CAWSIFHEQFF TRBJ2-1 - - TRBV30
TGTGCCAGCAGCTTCGGGGAGAATGAGCAGTTCTTC CASSFGENEQFF TRBJ2-1 - - TRBV11-3
TGTGCCAGCAGCCCCGTGGGGAGGGCTCAGCCCCAGCATTTT CASSPVGRAQPQHF TRBJ1-5 - - TRBV6-5
TGTGCCAGCAGCTCCCGGGACAGGGGTCCCGGCTACACCTTC CASSSRDRGPGYTF TRBJ1-2 TRBD1 - TRBV7-9
TGTGCCAGCAGGGCGTCCGGGGGGACCATATATTTT CASRASGGTIYF TRBJ1-3 - - TRBV2
TGTGCCAGCAGCCCGACAGGGCGGAACACTGAAGCTTTCTTT CASSPTGRNTEAFF TRBJ1-1 TRBD1 - TRBV7-3
TGTGCCAGCAGCTCTGTGGGGGCTTTGGGCAGGAAAAACACTGAAGCTTTCTTT CASSSVGALGRKNTEAFF TRBJ1-1 - - TRBV7-3
TGCGCCAGCAGCTTGGAAGGGACATTCTCCTACGAGCAGTACTTC CASSLEGTFSYEQYF TRBJ2-7 - - TRBV5-1
TGCGCCAGCAAAACAGGAGCAGGGGAGGATACGCAGTATTTT CASKTGAGEDTQYF TRBJ2-3 - - TRBV5-1
TGTGCCAGCAGCTTAACTAGCGGATACACCGGGGAGCTGTTTTTT CASSLTSGYTGELFF TRBJ2-2 - - TRBV7-3
TGTGCCAGTACCGCGACATTGGGCACTGAAGCTTTCTTT CASTATLGTEAFF TRBJ1-1 - - TRBV19
TGTGCCAGCAGTCCTCGAGGTAGGGGCAGTTACAATGAGCAGTTCTTC CASSPRGRGSYNEQFF TRBJ2-1 - - TRBV7-2
TGTGCCAGCAGCTCGCCGGGACAGGGGAATGGCTACACCTTC CASSSPGQGNGYTF TRBJ1-2 TRBD1 - TRBV7-9
TGTGCCAGCAGCCAAGCCGGGCCAGGGTGGTCCTATAATTCACCCCTCCACTTT CASSQAGPGWSYNSPLHF TRBJ1-6 - - TRBV3-1/TRBV3-2
TGTGCCAGCAGCTTATTTAACAGGGAGAATGAGCAGTTCTTC CASSLFNRENEQFF TRBJ2-1 - - TRBV7-2
TGTGCCAGCAGCCCGACACCATCATACACAGATACGCAGTATTTT CASSPTPSYTDTQYF TRBJ2-3 - - TRBV11-2
TGTGCCAGCAGCCATGGGGGAGGGGTGGTGGATACGCAGTATTTT CASSHGGGVVDTQYF TRBJ2-3 TRBD2 - TRBV4-2
TGTGCCAGTAGTACCTTCACAGGGGCAGAGACCCAGTACTTC CASSTFTGAETQYF TRBJ2-5 TRBD1 - TRBV19
TGTGCCAGCCTAGCGGGGGGGCTGGGAGATACGCAGTATTTT CASLAGGLGDTQYF TRBJ2-3 TRBD2 - TRBV6-5
TGTGCCAGCAGCACGGGACTAGCGGGAGGAAGGGGAGAGACCCAGTACTTC CASSTGLAGGRGETQYF TRBJ2-5 TRBD2 - TRBV5-8
TGTGCCAGCAGTTCCACGACTCCCCCGAGAAACACTGAAGCTTTCTTT CASSSTTPPRNTEAFF TRBJ1-1 - - TRBV6-5
TGTGCCAGCAGCAGGGGACAGGCGGGAGAGACCCAGTACTTC CASSRGQAGETQYF TRBJ2-5 TRBD1 - TRBV7-2
TGTGCCAGCTCACTAAATAGTGGGACAGGGGAGGATGGCTACACCTTC CASSLNSGTGEDGYTF TRBJ1-2 TRBD1 - TRBV18
TGTGCCAGCACCTCAGTGGGGGGCCTAGCGGAGCACAATGAGCAGTTCTTC CASTSVGGLAEHNEQFF TRBJ2-1 - - TRBV28
TGTGCCAGCAGCTTGGGACTTTATAGCAATCAGCCCCAGCATTTT CASSLGLYSNQPQHF TRBJ1-5 - few TRBV5-5
TGTGCCAGCAGCTTGGACAGGGGTTACGAGCAGTACTTC CASSLDRGYEQYF TRBJ2-7 TRBD1 - TRBV5-6
TGCGCCAGCATGCGGGACTGGCAGATCTACAATGAGCAGTTCTTC CASMRDWQIYNEQFF TRBJ2-1 - few TRBV5-1
TGTGCCAGCAGCCCAACTAGTTCCGGGGAGCTGTTTTTT CASSPTSSGELFF TRBJ2-2 - once TRBV7-3
TGTGCCAGCAGCATCACCGGGACTCACACCTACGAGCAGTACTTC CASSITGTHTYEQYF TRBJ2-7 - - TRBV7-9
TGTGCCAGCAGCCAAGAAGAAGGGGCATCCTACAATGAGCAGTTCTTC CASSQEEGASYNEQFF TRBJ2-1 - - TRBV4-2
TGTGCCAGCAGTTACGTTCAGGCGACAAATTCACCCCTCCACTTT CASSYVQATNSPLHF TRBJ1-6 - few TRBV6-5